The 24 T cell receptor beta chains reported below all come from one sample, sequenced in a study of blood T cell repertoires in COVID-19. Libraries were prepared by immunoSEQ multiplex PCR; TCRdb keeps only in-frame clonotypes and omits some of them. In the table there are around 270,000 clones, 70% to 90% of which are singletons. Sequencing was carried out using PBMCs or T cells enriched from blood (not recorded which). The receptors originated from a woman between 25 and 40 years old who had recovered from COVID-19.

The rearrangement uses TRBV5-6 and TRBJ2-1; 7 nucleotides align to TRBD1. Germline assignment: CDR1 SGHDT and CDR2 YYEEEE. The CDR3 runs to 14 residues. V lost 4 bases to trimming and J lost 7 bases; unmatched junction nucleotides: 8. The CDR3 bases are TGTGCCAGCAGCCTTGGGGGACAGTCGAATGAGCAGTTCTTC. It translates to CASSLGGQSNEQFF.

The chain carries TRBV28 and TRBJ1-2; no reliable D call. The CDR3 loop spans 12 amino acids. CDR1 is MDHEN and CDR2 is SYDVKM in the germline V gene. The germline V and J ends were trimmed by 5 bases and 1 base, with 5 bases remaining between them. In nucleotides, the CDR3 is TGTGCCAGCAGTGGAGATAACTATGGCTACACCTTC. Translating it yields CASSGDNYGYTF.

This clone was observed a handful of times. The rearrangement uses TRBV28 and TRBJ1-3; D is perhaps TRBD1 (5 bases). Germline values: CDR1 MDHEN, CDR2 SYDVKM. CDR3 size: 14 residues. Trimming took 4 bases from V and 6 from J, leaving 13 bases between them. CDR3 in amino acids: CASSSSWGENTIYF. In DNA form, the CDR3 reads TGTGCCAGCAGTTCCTCGTGGGGGGAAAACACCATATATTTT.

The gene calls are TRBV5-1 and TRBJ1-1; D is uncertain. The CDR3 runs 13 residues. V was shortened by 4 bases and J by 6 bases, with 13 bases between the two germline ends. The V gene's germline CDR1 is SGHRS and CDR2 YFSETQ. DNA of the CDR3: TGCGCCAGCAGCCTGGTCGCCCAGGCTGAAGCTTTCTTT. This translates into CASSLVAQAEAFF.

The chain is built from TRBV29-1 and TRBJ2-5, with 7 bases matching TRBD2. With 4 bases clipped from V and 5 bases from J, the junction kept 7 bases outside the gene matches. This CDR3 spans 13 amino acids. Germline CDR1 reads SQVTM; CDR2 reads ANQGSEA. The CDR3 nucleotides are TGCAGCGTTGGTTCGGGGGGAAGGGAGACCCAGTACTTC. Translated, it gives CSVGSGGRETQYF.

This clone was seen just once. The chain links TRBV6-5 to TRBJ1-6; D not resolved. CDR1 and CDR2 (germline): MNHEY, SVGAGI. V was pared by 2 bases and J by 0 bases, with 8 bases between. The CDR3 runs to 16 residues. CDR3 loop: CASSYGGSSYNSPLHF. CDR3 sequence (DNA): TGTGCCAGCAGTTACGGCGGGAGCTCCTATAATTCACCCCTCCACTTT.

The chain joins TRBV2 to TRBJ1-1; D might be TRBD1 (6 bases). Trimming cost V 6 bases and J 6 bases, with 11 bases left between them. Looked up from germline, CDR1 is SNHLY and CDR2 is FYNNEI. The CDR3 has 12 residues. CDR3 nucleotides: TGTGCCAGCAGAGACGACAGGCCTGAAGCTTTCTTT. It codes for CASRDDRPEAFF.

V usage is TRBV18 and J usage is TRBJ1-4, with TRBD1 as a possible D gene (6 bases). The germline gives CDR1 KGHSH, CDR2 LQKENI. The V end was cut by 6 bases, the J end by 0 bases, with 8 bases between. The CDR3 has 14 residues. The CDR3 reads CASSEGATNEKLFF. As DNA, the CDR3 is TGTGCCAGCTCCGAGGGGGCAACTAATGAAAAACTGTTTTTT.

CDR3 coding DNA: TGTGCCAGCAGCTGGCCGGGACAGGACAACACTGAAGCTTTCTTT. It yields the protein CASSWPGQDNTEAFF. V and J are TRBV5-6 and TRBJ1-1; 8 bases match TRBD1. V shed 3 bases and J 2 bases; nucleotides not matched to a gene: 6. CDR1 SGHDT and CDR2 YYEEEE come from the germline V gene. CDR3 length equals 15 residues.

This chain uses TRBV6-5 with TRBJ1-2, with D possibly matching TRBD1 (5 bases). Germline CDR1 MNHEY, CDR2 SVGAGI. V dropped 0 bases and J dropped 6 bases, with 14 bases sitting between them. The CDR3 is 15 amino acids. This chain's CDR3 is CASSYSKGKVHGYTF. In DNA, the CDR3 is TGTGCCAGCAGTTACTCCAAGGGGAAGGTCCATGGCTACACCTTC.

The J gene is TRBJ2-5, the V gene TRBV29-1; 7 nucleotides agree with TRBD1. CDR3 length: 15 amino acids. CDR1 and CDR2 (germline): SQVTM, ANQGSEA. V lost 4 bases and J lost 0; bases outside the gene matches: 8. In DNA, the CDR3 is TGCAGCGTTGCTCCGACAGGGTCCCACCAAGAGACCCAGTACTTC. Translated: CSVAPTGSHQETQYF.

The gene calls are TRBV9 and TRBJ2-7; D perhaps matches TRBD1 (5 bases). Germline V lookup: CDR1 SGDLS, CDR2 YYNGEE. CDR3 length: 12 residues. Trimming pared 1 base from V and 6 bases from J, leaving 8 bases between. DNA of the CDR3: TGTGCCAGCAGCGTACAGGGTGGCGAGCAGTACTTC. Its protein product is CASSVQGGEQYF. The variable domain in full, with the rest retrieved from reference TRBV9 and TRBJ2-7, is DSGVTQTPKHLITATGQRVTLRCSPRSGDLSVYWYQQSLDQGLQFLIQYYNGEERAKGNILERFSAQQFPDLHSELNLSSLELGDSALYFCASSVQGGEQYFGPGTRLTVT.

The chain has TRBV18 and TRBJ1-1; D possibly corresponds to TRBD1 (6 bases). Germline CDR1 and CDR2: KGHSH and LQKENI. This CDR3 has 13 residues. V shed 5 bases and J shed 3 bases, with 10 bases lying between them. The CDR3 coding sequence is TGTGCCAGCTCAAGTCACAGGGACACTGAAGCTTTCTTT. Translating gives CASSSHRDTEAFF.

V and J are TRBV11-2 and TRBJ2-3; the match to TRBD1 covers 7 bases. Germline CDR1 is SGHAT and CDR2 is FQNNGV. Trimming at V came to 7 bases and at J to 6 bases, leaving 13 bases not matched to a gene. The length of the CDR3 is 15 residues. The CDR3 protein is CASTIPPQGWDTQYF. CDR3 DNA sequence: TGTGCCAGCACCATACCGCCACAGGGGTGGGATACGCAGTATTTT.

This chain connects TRBV29-1 to TRBJ1-2, with D possibly matching TRBD1 (6 bases). CDR1 SQVTM and CDR2 ANQGSEA come from the germline V gene. The CDR3 spans 13 residues. Trimming shortened V by 4 bases and J by 8 bases, and 17 bases separated the two germline ends. CDR3 sequence: CSVGGGLVAGYTF. The CDR3 nucleotides are TGCAGCGTTGGTGGGGGCCTTGTGGCCGGCTACACCTTC.

The chain recombines TRBV12-5 with TRBJ1-2; 8 bases match TRBD1. Germline V gives CDR1 LGHNT, CDR2 FRNRAP. The CDR3 is 12 amino acids. Trimming at V came to 5 bases and at J to 8 bases, leaving 4 bases not matched to a gene. The CDR3 DNA reads as TGTGCTAGTGGTCTGACAGGGGTGGGCTACACCTTC. As protein: CASGLTGVGYTF.

V gene TRBV14 combines with J gene TRBJ2-2; 8 positions agree with TRBD1. This CDR3 comprises 17 residues. CDR1 SGHDN and CDR2 FVKESK come from the germline V gene. J was trimmed by 5 bases and V by 6 bases; bases with no gene match: 14. CDR3 DNA: TGTGCCAGCAGGCAGGGACAGGCGCTGCTGGGGACCGGGGAGCTGTTTTTT. This sequence encodes CASRQGQALLGTGELFF.

The chain recombines TRBV28 with TRBJ1-5, with no clear D. In germline, CDR1 is MDHEN, CDR2 SYDVKM. Trimming stripped 2 bases from V and 0 bases from J, with 14 bases between. The CDR3 sequence is 17 residues long. CDR3 bases: TGTGCCAGCAGTTTAGTAACAGACTATTATAGCAATCAGCCCCAGCATTTT. Its protein product is CASSLVTDYYSNQPQHF.

The count of this clone is one. The rearrangement joins TRBV28 to TRBJ1-6; D remains unclear. Germline values: CDR1 MDHEN, CDR2 SYDVKM. V dropped 8 bases and J dropped 5 bases, with 10 bases sitting between them. This CDR3 has 13 amino acids. CDR3 nucleotides: TGTGCCAGCCTCAATACAGATAATTCACCCCTCCACTTT. Translated: CASLNTDNSPLHF. Variable domain in full (rest from reference TRBV28 and TRBJ1-6): DVKVTQSSRYLVKRTGEKVFLECVQDMDHENMFWYRQDPGLGLRLIYFSYDVKMKEKGDIPEGYSVSREKKERFSLILESASTNQTSMYLCASLNTDNSPLHFGNGTRLTVT.

The count of this clone is one. The rearrangement links TRBV5-1 to TRBJ2-3, with 10 positions matching TRBD1. Trimming cost V 4 bases and J 11 bases; bases outside gene matches: 7. Germline assignment: CDR1 SGHRS and CDR2 YFSETQ. There are 13 residues in the CDR3. CDR3 in amino acids: CASSAGTGVGQYF. As DNA, the CDR3 is TGCGCCAGCAGCGCGGGGACAGGGGTCGGGCAGTATTTT.

The chain links TRBV28 to TRBJ1-2; 7 bases fit TRBD1. Trimming took 6 bases from V and 7 from J; bases not matched to a gene: 8. Germline V CDR1 and CDR2: MDHEN, SYDVKM. The CDR3 has 13 residues. CDR3 loop: CASRGTVAVGYTF. The DNA for the CDR3 is TGTGCCAGCAGGGGGACAGTAGCGGTTGGCTACACCTTC.

This clone was picked up one time. The genes are TRBV28 and TRBJ1-3; D may be TRBD1 (6 bases). Trimming took 5 bases from V and 0 from J, leaving 11 bases between them. CDR1 is MDHEN and CDR2 is SYDVKM in the germline V gene. The CDR3 extends over 15 amino acids. The CDR3 nucleotides read TGTGCCAGCAGTGGAGACAGGCTCTCTGGAAACACCATATATTTT. Protein product: CASSGDRLSGNTIYF. Full variable domain (missing parts from reference TRBV28 and TRBJ1-3): DVKVTQSSRYLVKRTGEKVFLECVQDMDHENMFWYRQDPGLGLRLIYFSYDVKMKEKGDIPEGYSVSREKKERFSLILESASTNQTSMYLCASSGDRLSGNTIYFGEGSWLTVV.

The CDR3: CASSLIGRAGNTIYF. CDR3 nucleotides: TGTGCCAGCAGCTTAATCGGCAGGGCTGGAAACACCATATATTTT. V and J are TRBV7-9 and TRBJ1-3; weak D call: TRBD1 (5 bases). This CDR3 has 15 residues. Germline loops: CDR1 SEHNR, CDR2 FQNEAQ (reference sequence). V lost 2 bases to trimming and J lost 2 bases, with 10 bases between them.

The J gene is TRBJ1-2, the V gene TRBV19; 9 bases agree with TRBD1. The germline CDR1 and CDR2 sequences are LNHDA and SQIVND (reference sequence). The CDR3 consists of 15 residues. Trimming cost V 8 bases and J 4 bases; bases outside gene matches: 11. Here the CDR3 reads CASHPGTGSIYGYTF. The CDR3 bases are TGTGCCAGTCACCCCGGGACAGGGTCTATCTATGGCTACACCTTC. The entire variable domain, with the rest obtained from reference TRBV19 and TRBJ1-2, is as follows: DGGITQSPKYLFRKEGQNVTLSCEQNLNHDAMYWYRQDPGQGLRLIYYSQIVNDFQKGDIAEGYSVSREKKESFPLTVTSAQKNPTAFYLCASHPGTGSIYGYTFGSGTRLTVV.